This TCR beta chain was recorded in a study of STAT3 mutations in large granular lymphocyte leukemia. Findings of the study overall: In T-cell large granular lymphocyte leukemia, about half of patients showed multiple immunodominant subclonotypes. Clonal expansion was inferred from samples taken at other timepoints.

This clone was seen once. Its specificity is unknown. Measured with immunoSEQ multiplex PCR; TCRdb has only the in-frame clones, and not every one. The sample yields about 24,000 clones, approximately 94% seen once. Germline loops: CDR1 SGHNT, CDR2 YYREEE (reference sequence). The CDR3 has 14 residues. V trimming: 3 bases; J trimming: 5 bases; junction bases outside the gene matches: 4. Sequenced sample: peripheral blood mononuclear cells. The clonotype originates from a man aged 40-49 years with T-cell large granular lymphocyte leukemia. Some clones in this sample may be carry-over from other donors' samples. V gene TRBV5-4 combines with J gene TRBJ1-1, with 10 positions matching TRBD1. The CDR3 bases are TGTGCCAGCAGCTCCGGACAGGGGGTGACTGAAGCTTTCTTT. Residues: CASSSGQGVTEAFF.